This T cell receptor (beta chain) was recovered during a study of metastatic and nonmetastatic thyroid tumors. Whole-study context: Repertoire comparisons spanned blood and tumor or nodule tissue from malignant and benign thyroid patients. Points from the study as a whole: Malignant tumors reportedly showed significantly higher TCR beta diversity than benign nodules in both blood and tumor.

This clone appeared many times. Its specificity is not known. Authors' methods: Across clinicopathological groups, CDR3 differences served as the basis for building a distant-metastasis classifier for papillary thyroid cancer. TCRdb re-clonotyped the PCR reads through MiXCR. These V and J calls derive from TCRdb rather than the authors' analysis. Of about 25,000 clones in the sample, around 20% were seen once. V dropped 0 bases and J dropped 4 bases, with 15 bases sitting between them. Germline V gene sequence: CDR1 GTSNPN, CDR2 SVGIG (reference sequence). This CDR3 has 15 amino acids. Before thyroid surgery, none of the patients had received any treatment.

This sequence joins TRBV30 and TRBJ1-2, with a tentative D call TRBD1 (6 bases). This TCR was sampled from a male donor with papillary thyroid cancer or a benign thyroid nodule (not recorded which). Some clones in this sample may be carry-over from other donors' samples. Source material: blood. The CDR3 is CAWSVLGGRRYGYTF. CDR3 coding DNA: TGTGCCTGGAGTGTACTAGGGGGGCGGCGCTATGGCTACACCTTC.